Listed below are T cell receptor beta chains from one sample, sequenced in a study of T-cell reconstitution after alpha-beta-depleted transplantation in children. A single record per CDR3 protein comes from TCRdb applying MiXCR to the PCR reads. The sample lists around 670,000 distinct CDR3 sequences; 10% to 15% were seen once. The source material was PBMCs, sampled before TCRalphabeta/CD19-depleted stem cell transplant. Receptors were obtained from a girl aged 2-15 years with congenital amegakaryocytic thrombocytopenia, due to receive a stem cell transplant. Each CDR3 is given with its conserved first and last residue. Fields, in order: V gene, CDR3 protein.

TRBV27,CASSPETGGRGTQYF
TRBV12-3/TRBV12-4,CASSFFGIVKDTQYF
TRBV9,CASSARTAQSGALYF
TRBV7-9,CASSLSDVRGGGTEAFF
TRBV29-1,CSVEGYKLVADTQYF
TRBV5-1,CASSARTSGITDTQYF
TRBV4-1,CASSQPGLAVRSEQFF
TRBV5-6,CASSFGGRDTQYF
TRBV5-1,CASSLTWSTEAFF
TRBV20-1,CSASRGLNSPLHF
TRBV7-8,CASSKGIYNEQFF
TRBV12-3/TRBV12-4,CASSFGNRRHQGEQYF
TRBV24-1,CATSEAGNNYGYTF
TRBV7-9,CASSEGLATDTQYF
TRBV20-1,CSARDPGRPQETQYF
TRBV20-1,CSARLSPGTSGFSSYNEQFF
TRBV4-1,CASSQVGGNTGELFF
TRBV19,CASSIKQTDTQYF
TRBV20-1,CSARIGQGAEEQYF
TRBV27,CASSLTGSAYEQYF
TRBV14,CASSQSGTNYNEQFF
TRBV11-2,CASSLDYQETQYF
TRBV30,CAWTQGYEQYF
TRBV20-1,CSAHRDSSYEQYF
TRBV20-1,CSAITAGGGYTF
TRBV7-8,CASSPLGAGEQFF
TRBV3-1,CASSHGPTPMNTEAFF
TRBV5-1,CARRRFGVMNTEAFF
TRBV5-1,CASSLAFGQAYDSYNEQFF
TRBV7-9,CASSSIGRAGELFF
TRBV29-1,CSVAHRENYGYTF
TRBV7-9,CASTPDRSYGYTF
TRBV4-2,CASSQPGTSGDEQYF
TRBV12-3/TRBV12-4,CASSPQLDTQYF
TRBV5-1,CASSSDGFYEQYF
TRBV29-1,CSAGTGTGGEQYF
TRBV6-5,CASSRYDTQYF
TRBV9,CASSVANSYNEQFF
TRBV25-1,CASSVLGLIAFF
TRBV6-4,CASSVRALPYNEQFF
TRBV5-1,CASSLSLGTYHNEQFF
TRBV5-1,CASSLGPGREQFF
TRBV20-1,CSASAGTAPQETQYF
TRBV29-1,CSVDGTSGNEQFF
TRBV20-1,CSALARRGADTQYF
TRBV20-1,CSARDIPQETQYF
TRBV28,CASSSGPWNTEAFF
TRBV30,CAWIGLPSYNEQFF
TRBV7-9,CASSPIEDEQFF
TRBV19,CASSIAGGVSNQPQHF
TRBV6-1,CASSRGTGGEQYF
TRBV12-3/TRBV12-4,CASCLASGFWEQFF
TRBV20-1,CSAREPSEKLFF
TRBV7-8,CASSHRTGETDTQYF
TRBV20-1,CSARGLLGSREQYF
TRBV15,CATSRGAGEPYNEQFF
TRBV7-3,CASSLTGGRGLYNEQFF